This TCR beta chain was retrieved from a study of control samples from healthy donors and cancer patients. Profiled with immunoSEQ multiplex PCR; TCRdb holds only in-frame clones, not every one. The sample includes fewer than 200,000 clones, 85% to 95% seen only once; the top ten take approximately 4%. In germline, CDR1 is MNHNS, CDR2 SASEGT. The CDR3 loop spans 17 amino acids. Trimming took 1 base from V and 0 from J, leaving 16 bases between them. The clonotype was recovered from a woman aged 60-75 years in good health. The sequencing sample was made of blood. The rearrangement uses TRBV6-1 and TRBJ2-7; D ambiguous. CDR3 loop: CASSEVRQGKNSYEQYF. In nucleotides, the CDR3 is TGTGCCAGCAGTGAAGTCCGTCAAGGGAAAAACTCCTACGAGCAGTACTTC.